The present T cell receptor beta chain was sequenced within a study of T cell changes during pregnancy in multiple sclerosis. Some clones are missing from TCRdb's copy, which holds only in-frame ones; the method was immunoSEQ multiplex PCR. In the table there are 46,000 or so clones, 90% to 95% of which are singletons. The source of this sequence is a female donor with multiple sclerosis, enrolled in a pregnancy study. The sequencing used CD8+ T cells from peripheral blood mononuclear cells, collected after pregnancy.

The CDR3 sequence: CASTLDRVDEKLFF. The CDR3 nucleotides are TGTGCCAGCACCCTAGACAGGGTTGATGAAAAACTGTTTTTT. The J gene is TRBJ1-4, the V gene TRBV6-1, with TRBD1 matching 7 bases. The CDR3 extends over 14 amino acids. V trimming: 7 bases; J trimming: 6 bases; junction bases outside the gene matches: 8. The germline V gene encodes CDR1 MNHNS and CDR2 SASEGT.